This T cell receptor (beta chain) was sequenced in a study of T-cell memory formation after mild COVID-19. V was pared by 4 bases and J by 0 bases, with 7 bases of the junction left unmatched. CDR1 and CDR2 (germline): MGHRA, YSYEKL. The CDR3 sequence is 17 residues long. A word on this clonotype: What it binds is unknown.

Study-wide findings and caveats: Mainly in CM and EM were contracting CD4+ clones; CD8+ were in EMRA.

Via MiXCR, TCRdb re-called the 5' RACE reads, giving one row per CDR3 protein. The sample lists more than 350,000 distinct CDR3 sequences; 16% were seen once. Material for sequencing was PBMCs or a T cell subset sorted from them (not recorded which). The TCR originated in a young man who had mild COVID-19 (a few samples of this study predate the infection). Cell type and time point are not known. The chain joins TRBV4-1 to TRBJ2-1; 9 bases match TRBD1. CDR3 residues: CASSLTGTGSSYNEQFF. The CDR3 region has the DNA TGCGCCAGCAGCCTAACTGGGACAGGGAGCTCCTACAATGAGCAGTTCTTC.